This T cell receptor (beta chain) was recorded in a study of blood T cell repertoires in COVID-19. Across the study: The cDNA or gDNA used as material had been derived from T cells, B-cell-depleted T cells, or PBMCs.

The assay was immunoSEQ multiplex PCR, and TCRdb's table has in-frame clones only and misses some. The table has 140,000 or so clones, more than 65% seen once; the top ten hold over 7%. Sequenced sample: peripheral blood. The TCR comes from a human donor in a cohort sampled during active COVID-19.

CDR3 region: CASTSGGQSTETQYF. In DNA form, the CDR3 reads TGTGCCAGCACTTCCGGAGGACAGTCGACGGAGACCCAGTACTTC. The chain links TRBV11-2 to TRBJ2-5, with D maybe TRBD1 (6 bases). Germline CDR1 reads SGHAT; CDR2 reads FQNNGV. Trimming left V 7 bases short and J 5 bases short, with 20 bases between. This CDR3 is 15 amino acids long.